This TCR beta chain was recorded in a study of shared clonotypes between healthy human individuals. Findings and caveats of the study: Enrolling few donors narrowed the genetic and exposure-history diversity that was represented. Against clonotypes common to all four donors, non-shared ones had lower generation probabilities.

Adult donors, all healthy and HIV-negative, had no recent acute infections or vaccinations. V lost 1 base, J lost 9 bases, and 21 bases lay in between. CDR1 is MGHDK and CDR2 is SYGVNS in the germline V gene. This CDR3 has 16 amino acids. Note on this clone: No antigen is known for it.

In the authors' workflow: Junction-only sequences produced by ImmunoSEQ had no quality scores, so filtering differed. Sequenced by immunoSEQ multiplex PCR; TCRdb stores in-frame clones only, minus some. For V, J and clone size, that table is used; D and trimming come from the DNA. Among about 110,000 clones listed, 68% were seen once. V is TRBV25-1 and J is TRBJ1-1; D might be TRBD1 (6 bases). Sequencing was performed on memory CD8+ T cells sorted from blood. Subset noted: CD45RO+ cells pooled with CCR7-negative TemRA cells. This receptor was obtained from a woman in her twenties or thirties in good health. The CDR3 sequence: CASSESDLQGIGKAFF. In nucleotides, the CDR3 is TGTGCCAGCAGTGAATCGGATTTACAGGGTATTGGGAAAGCTTTCTTT.